This TCR beta chain was recorded in a study of T cell responses to AZD1222 COVID-19 vaccine. As regards this clone: The antigen remains undetermined.

Study outcomes and limitations: Spike-wide coverage was observed for vaccine-associated CD4 TCRs, with dominant responses at 160-218 and 743-854. Donors skewed white British and female; clonal diversity was possibly underestimated. None of the repertoires were sampled until the peak T cell response had passed.

The V gene lost 7 bases and the J gene lost 6 bases, with 15 bases spanning the gap. Per the germline V gene, CDR1 is MDHEN and CDR2 is SYDVKM. CDR3 length: 13 residues. Only in-frame clones appear in the TCRdb table, and some are missing; sequencing was by immunoSEQ multiplex PCR. The table shows approximately 200,000 clones, with approximately 94% occurring only once. Source: peripheral blood, taken on day 0 of AZD1222 vaccination. The gene calls are TRBV28 and TRBJ1-2; D may be TRBD1 (6 bases). The clonotype was recovered from an adult in good health. The CDR3 coding sequence is TGTGCCAGCACCTTGGGGGGGGCGGATGGCTACACCTTC. Translating it yields CASTLGGADGYTF.